This record looks at one T cell receptor (beta chain) sequence and its context. Antigen specificity is unknown. Clones were sequenced by immunoSEQ multiplex PCR, and TCRdb holds only the in-frame ones, with some missing. Of 65,000 to 90,000 clones listed, 85% were seen once; the top ten hold around 0.5%. This sample was included in a study of OX40 agonist ivuxolimab in advanced cancers. The ends lost 6 bases at V and 3 bases at J; junction bases unmatched: 7. Germline-derived CDR1 and CDR2 are MNHEY and SMNVEV (reference sequence). The CDR3 is 15 amino acids. Findings and limits, study-wide: The CD4+ and CD8+ T cells in the blood had expanded clonally by week 6 at 0.1 to 3.0 mg/kg.

Source: CD4+ or CD8+ T cells sorted from blood, taken in a trial of the OX40 agonist ivuxolimab. The source is an adult with an advanced solid tumor such as melanoma, head and neck, liver or kidney cancer. The rearrangement uses TRBV27 and TRBJ2-3; 9 bases line up with TRBD1. CDR3 loop: CASRDRGIPTDTQYF. The CDR3 DNA is TGTGCCAGCAGGGACAGGGGTATACCAACAGATACGCAGTATTTT.